What follows is one T cell receptor beta chain and its context. Using immunoSEQ multiplex PCR, the repertoire was profiled, and TCRdb retains in-frame clones only, with some absent. The sample contains about 350,000 clones, around 88% of which appear only once. This record comes from a study of Ad26.COV2.S vaccination and SARS-CoV-2 variants. In the study overall: Donor got 5x10^10 or 1x10^11 viral particles of Ad26.COV2.S.

Treatment reported: around 19 received Ad26.COV2.S at low or high dose, single or two shots; about 5 received placebo; per-sample allocation not given. The study sampled participants on day 63 after the first vaccine or placebo injection. CDR1 and CDR2 from the germline V gene are SEHNR and FQNEAQ (reference sequence). The CDR3 is 15 amino acids. Trimming left V 1 base short and J 1 base short, with 10 bases between. The V call is TRBV7-9, the J call TRBJ1-1; D is perhaps TRBD1 (5 bases). Sequenced material: peripheral blood, taken in a trial of Ad26.COV2.S vaccine versus placebo. The sequence came from a person between 18 and 65 years old who received the Ad26.COV2.S COVID-19 vaccine or a placebo. CDR3 DNA sequence: TGTGCCAGCAGCTTAGTTTTGACAGCGAACACTGAAGCTTTCTTT. Its translation is CASSLVLTANTEAFF. Complete variable domain (other parts from reference TRBV7-9 and TRBJ1-1): DTGVSQNPRHKITKRGQNVTFRCDPISEHNRLYWYRQTLGQGPEFLTYFQNEAQLEKSRLLSDRFSAERPKGSFSTLEIQRTEQGDSAMYLCASSLVLTANTEAFFGQGTRLTVV.